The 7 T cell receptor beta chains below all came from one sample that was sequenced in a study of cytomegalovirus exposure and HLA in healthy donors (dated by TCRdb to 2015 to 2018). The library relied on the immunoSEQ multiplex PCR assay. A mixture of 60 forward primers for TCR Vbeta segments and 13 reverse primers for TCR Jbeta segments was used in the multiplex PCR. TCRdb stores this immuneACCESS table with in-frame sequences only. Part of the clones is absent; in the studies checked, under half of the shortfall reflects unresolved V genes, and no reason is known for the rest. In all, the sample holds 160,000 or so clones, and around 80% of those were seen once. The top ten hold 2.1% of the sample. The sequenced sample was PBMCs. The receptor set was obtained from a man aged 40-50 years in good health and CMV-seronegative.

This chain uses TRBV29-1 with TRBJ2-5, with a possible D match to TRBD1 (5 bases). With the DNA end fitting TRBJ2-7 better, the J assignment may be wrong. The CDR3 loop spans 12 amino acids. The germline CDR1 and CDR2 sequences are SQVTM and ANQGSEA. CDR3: CSVKDTSYEQYF. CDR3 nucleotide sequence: TGCAGCGTGAAGGACACCTCCTACGAGCAGTACTTC.

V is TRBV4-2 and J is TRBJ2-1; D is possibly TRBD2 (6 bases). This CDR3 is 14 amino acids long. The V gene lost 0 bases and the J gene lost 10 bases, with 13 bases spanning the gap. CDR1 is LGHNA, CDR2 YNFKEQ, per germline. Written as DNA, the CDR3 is TGTGCCAGCAGCCAAGATCCCACTAGCAAGGAGCAGTTCTTC. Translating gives CASSQDPTSKEQFF.

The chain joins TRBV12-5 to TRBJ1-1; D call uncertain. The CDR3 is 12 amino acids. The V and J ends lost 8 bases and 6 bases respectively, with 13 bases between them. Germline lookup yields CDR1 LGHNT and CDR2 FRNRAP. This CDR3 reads CASSNAGAEAFF. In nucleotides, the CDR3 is TGTGCTAGTTCCAACGCAGGCGCTGAAGCTTTCTTT.

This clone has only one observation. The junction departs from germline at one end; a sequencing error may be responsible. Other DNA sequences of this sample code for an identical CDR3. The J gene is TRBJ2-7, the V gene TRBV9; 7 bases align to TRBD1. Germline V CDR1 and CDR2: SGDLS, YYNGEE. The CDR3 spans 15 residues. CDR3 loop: CASSPRDSLSYEQYF. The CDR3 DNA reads TGTGCCAGCAGCCCTCGGGACAGCCTCTCCTACGAGCAGTATTTC.

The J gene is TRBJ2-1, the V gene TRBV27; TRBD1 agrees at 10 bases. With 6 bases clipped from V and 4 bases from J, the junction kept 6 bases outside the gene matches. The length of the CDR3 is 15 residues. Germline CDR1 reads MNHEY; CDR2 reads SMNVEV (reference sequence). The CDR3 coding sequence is TGTGCCAGCAGCCGGGGACAGGGGTCATACAATGAGCAGTTCTTC. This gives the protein CASSRGQGSYNEQFF.

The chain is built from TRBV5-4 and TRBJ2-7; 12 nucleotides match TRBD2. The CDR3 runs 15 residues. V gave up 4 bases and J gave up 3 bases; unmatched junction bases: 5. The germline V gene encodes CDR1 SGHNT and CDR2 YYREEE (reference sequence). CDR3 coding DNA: TGTGCCAGCAGCGCTGGACTAGCGGGAATCTACGAGCAGTACTTC. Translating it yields CASSAGLAGIYEQYF.

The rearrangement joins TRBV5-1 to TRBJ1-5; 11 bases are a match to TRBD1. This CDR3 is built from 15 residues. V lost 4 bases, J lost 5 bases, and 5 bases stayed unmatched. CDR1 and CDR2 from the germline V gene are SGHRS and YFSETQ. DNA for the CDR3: TGCGCCAGCAGCGCCTGGACAGGGGGCGATCAGCCCCAGCATTTT. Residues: CASSAWTGGDQPQHF.